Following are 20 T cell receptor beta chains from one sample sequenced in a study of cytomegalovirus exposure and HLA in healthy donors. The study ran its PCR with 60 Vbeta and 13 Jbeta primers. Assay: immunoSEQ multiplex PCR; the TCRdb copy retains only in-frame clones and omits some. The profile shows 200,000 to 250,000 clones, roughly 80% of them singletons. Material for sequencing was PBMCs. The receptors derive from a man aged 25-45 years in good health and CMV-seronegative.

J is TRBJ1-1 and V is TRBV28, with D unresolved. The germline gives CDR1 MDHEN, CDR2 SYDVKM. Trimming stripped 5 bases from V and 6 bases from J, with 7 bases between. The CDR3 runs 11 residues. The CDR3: CASSDRAEAFF. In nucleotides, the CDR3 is TGTGCCAGCAGTGATCGGGCTGAAGCTTTCTTT.

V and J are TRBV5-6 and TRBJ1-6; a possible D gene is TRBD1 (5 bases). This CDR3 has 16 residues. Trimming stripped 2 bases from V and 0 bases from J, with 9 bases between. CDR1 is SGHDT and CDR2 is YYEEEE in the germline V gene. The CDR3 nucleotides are TGTGCCAGCAGCTTACGACAGAACTCCTATAATTCACCCCTCCACTTT. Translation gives CASSLRQNSYNSPLHF.

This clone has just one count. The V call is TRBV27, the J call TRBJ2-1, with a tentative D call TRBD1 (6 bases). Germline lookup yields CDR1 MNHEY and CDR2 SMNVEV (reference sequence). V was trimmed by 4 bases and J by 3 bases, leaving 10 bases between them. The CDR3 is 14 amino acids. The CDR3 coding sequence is TGTGCCAGCAGTTCAGGGGCGGGCTACAATGAGCAGTTCTTC. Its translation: CASSSGAGYNEQFF.

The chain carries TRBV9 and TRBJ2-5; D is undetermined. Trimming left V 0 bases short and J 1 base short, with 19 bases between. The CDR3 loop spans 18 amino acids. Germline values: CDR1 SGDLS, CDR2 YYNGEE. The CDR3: CASSVGGGMLSLQETQYF. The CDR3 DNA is TGTGCCAGCAGCGTAGGTGGTGGCATGCTCAGTCTCCAAGAGACCCAGTACTTC.

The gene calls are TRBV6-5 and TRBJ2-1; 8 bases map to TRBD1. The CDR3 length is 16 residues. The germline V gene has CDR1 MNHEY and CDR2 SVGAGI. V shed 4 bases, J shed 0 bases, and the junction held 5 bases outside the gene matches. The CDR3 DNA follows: TGTGCCAGCAGTTCCCCGGGACAGGCCTCCTACAATGAGCAGTTCTTC. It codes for CASSSPGQASYNEQFF.

CDR3 residues: CASSLDPSGGPKLFF. The CDR3 DNA sequence: TGTGCCAGCAGCTTAGATCCTAGCGGGGGACCTAAGCTGTTTTTT. This chain uses TRBV7-2 with TRBJ2-2; 10 bases agree with TRBD2. V was clipped by 1 base and J by 12 bases; unmatched bases: 8. Germline-derived CDR1 and CDR2 are SGHTA and FQGNSA. CDR3 length equals 15 residues.

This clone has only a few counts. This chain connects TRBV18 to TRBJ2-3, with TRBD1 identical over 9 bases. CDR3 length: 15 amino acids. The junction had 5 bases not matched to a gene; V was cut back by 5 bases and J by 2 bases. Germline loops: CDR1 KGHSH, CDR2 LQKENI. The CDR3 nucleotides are TGTGCCAGCTCATCGGGACAGGGATTCACAGATACGCAGTATTTT. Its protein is CASSSGQGFTDTQYF.

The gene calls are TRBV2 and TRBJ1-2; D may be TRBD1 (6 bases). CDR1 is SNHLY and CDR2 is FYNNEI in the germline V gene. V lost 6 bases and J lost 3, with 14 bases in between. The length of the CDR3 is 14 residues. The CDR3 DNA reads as TGTGCCAGCAGATCACAGGGTTTTGACTATGGCTACACCTTC. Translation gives CASRSQGFDYGYTF.

CDR3 region: CASSLVLGTSGKETQYF. The CDR3, as DNA: TGTGCCAGCAGCTTAGTTTTAGGGACTAGCGGAAAAGAGACCCAGTACTTC. The rearrangement joins TRBV7-9 to TRBJ2-5; TRBD2 matches at 11 bases. This CDR3 is 17 amino acids long. V gave up 1 base and J gave up 3 bases; unmatched junction bases: 7. In germline, CDR1 is SEHNR, CDR2 FQNEAQ (reference sequence).

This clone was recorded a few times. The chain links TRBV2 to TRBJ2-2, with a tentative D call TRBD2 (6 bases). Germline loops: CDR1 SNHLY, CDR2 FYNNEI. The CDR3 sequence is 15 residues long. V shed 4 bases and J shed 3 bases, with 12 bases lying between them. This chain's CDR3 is CASSVWRGHTGELFF. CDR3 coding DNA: TGTGCCAGCAGTGTGTGGCGGGGTCACACCGGGGAGCTGTTTTTT.

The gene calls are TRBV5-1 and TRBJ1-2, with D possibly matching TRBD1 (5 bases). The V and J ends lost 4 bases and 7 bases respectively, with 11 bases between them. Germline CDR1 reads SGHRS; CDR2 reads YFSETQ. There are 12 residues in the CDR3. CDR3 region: CASSTDRIGYTF. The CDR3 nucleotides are TGCGCCAGCAGCACCGACAGAATTGGCTACACCTTC.

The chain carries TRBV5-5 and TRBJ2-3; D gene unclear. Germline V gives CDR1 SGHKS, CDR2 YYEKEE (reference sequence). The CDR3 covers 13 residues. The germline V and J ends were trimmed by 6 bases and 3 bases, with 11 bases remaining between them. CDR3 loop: CASIEVSTDTQYF. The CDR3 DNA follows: TGTGCCAGCATCGAGGTATCTACAGATACGCAGTATTTT.

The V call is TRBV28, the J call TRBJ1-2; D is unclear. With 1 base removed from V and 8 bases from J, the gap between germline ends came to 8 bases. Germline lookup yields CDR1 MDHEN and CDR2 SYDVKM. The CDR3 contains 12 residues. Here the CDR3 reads CASSLLGEGYTF. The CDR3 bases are TGTGCCAGCAGTTTATTGGGAGAGGGCTACACCTTC.

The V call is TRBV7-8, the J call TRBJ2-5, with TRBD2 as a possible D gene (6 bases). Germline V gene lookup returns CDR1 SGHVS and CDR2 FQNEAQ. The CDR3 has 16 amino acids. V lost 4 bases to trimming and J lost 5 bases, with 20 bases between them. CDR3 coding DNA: TGTGCCAGCAGCTCAGTTGCGGGGTCGAGCGGGGAGACCCAGTACTTC. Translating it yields CASSSVAGSSGETQYF.

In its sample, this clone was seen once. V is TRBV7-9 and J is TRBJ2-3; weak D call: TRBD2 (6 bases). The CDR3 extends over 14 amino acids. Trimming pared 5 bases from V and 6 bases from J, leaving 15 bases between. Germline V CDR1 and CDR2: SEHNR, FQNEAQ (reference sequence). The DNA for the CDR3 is TGTGCCAGCAGCCCAGGGACTGTCCCTGATACGCAGTATTTT. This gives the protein CASSPGTVPDTQYF.

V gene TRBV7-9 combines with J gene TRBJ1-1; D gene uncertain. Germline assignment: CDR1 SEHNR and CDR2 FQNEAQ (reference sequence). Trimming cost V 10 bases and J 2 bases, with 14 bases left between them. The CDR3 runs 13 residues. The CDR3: CATRGQTNTEAFF. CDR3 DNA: TGTGCCACTCGAGGGCAGACTAACACTGAAGCTTTCTTT.

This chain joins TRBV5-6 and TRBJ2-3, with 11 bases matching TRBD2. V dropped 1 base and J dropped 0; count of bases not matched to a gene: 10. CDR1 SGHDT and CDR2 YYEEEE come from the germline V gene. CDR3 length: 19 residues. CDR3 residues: CASSLWLAGGPTSTDTQYF. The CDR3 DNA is TGTGCCAGCAGCTTGTGGCTAGCGGGGGGTCCTACTAGCACAGATACGCAGTATTTT.

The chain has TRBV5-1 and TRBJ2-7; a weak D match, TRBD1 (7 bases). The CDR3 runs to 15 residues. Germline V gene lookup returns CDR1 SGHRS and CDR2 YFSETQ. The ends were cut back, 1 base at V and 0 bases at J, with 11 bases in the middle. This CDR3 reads CASSLPRDSSYEQYF. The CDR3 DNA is TGCGCCAGCAGCTTGCCGCGGGACAGCTCCTACGAGCAGTACTTC.

The CDR3 DNA follows: TGTGCCAGCTCACCGGGAGGGCTAAGGACTGAAGCTTTCTTT. Amino acid sequence: CASSPGGLRTEAFF. The gene calls are TRBV18 and TRBJ1-1; D unresolved. Trimming shortened V by 3 bases and J by 5 bases, and 13 bases separated the two germline ends. Looked up from germline, CDR1 is KGHSH and CDR2 is LQKENI. This CDR3 has 14 amino acids.

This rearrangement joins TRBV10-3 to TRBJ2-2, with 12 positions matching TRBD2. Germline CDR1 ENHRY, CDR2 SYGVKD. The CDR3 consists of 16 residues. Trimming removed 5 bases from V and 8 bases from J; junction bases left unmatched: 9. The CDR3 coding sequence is TGTGCCATCAGTACTCCAGCCGGGACTAGCGGGGGGGAGCTGTTTTTT. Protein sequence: CAISTPAGTSGGELFF.